The present T cell receptor (beta chain) was sequenced within a study of blood T cell repertoires in COVID-19. Here immunoSEQ multiplex PCR was the method, and the copy in TCRdb shows in-frame clones only, minus some. The sample shows 98,000 or so clones, 65% to 80% of them seen only once. The material sequenced was peripheral blood. This TCR was recovered from a woman between 40 and 55 years old with acute or convalescent COVID-19.

CDR3 sequence: CASSISGTSGTQYF. The CDR3 coding sequence is TGTGCCAGTAGTATATCCGGGACAAGCGGAACGCAGTATTTT. The rearrangement joins TRBV19 to TRBJ2-3; TRBD1 is a possible D gene (6 bases). Trimming removed 2 bases at V and 9 bases at J, with 15 bases between. The CDR3 spans 14 residues. CDR1 is LNHDA and CDR2 is SQIVND in the germline V gene (reference sequence).